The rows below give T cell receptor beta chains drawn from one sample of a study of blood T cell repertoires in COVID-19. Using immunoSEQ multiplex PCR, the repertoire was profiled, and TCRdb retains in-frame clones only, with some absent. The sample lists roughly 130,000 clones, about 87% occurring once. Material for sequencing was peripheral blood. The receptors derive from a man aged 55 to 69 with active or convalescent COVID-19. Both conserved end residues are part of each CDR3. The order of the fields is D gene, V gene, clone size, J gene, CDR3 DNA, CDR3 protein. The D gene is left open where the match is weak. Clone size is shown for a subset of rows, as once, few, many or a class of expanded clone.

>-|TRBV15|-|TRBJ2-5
TGTGCCACCAGCAGAGATTTAGCGGTGTCGGAAGAGACCCAGTACTTC
CATSRDLAVSEETQYF
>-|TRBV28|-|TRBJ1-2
TGTGCCAGCAGCAGGTATGGCTACACCTTC
CASSRYGYTF
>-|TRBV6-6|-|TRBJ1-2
TGTGCCAGCAGTACCGACAGTGGCTACACCTTC
CASSTDSGYTF
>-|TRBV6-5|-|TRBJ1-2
TGTGCCAGCAGTTACCTCCCCAGGGGATCCTATGGCTACACCTTC
CASSYLPRGSYGYTF
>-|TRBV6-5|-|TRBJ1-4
TGTGCCAGCAGTCGCCGGGACCAGGGGGAAAAACTGTTTTTT
CASSRRDQGEKLFF
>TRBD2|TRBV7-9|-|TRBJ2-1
TGTGCCAGCAGCCGACTAGCTGCGCTCAATGAGCAGTTCTTC
CASSRLAALNEQFF
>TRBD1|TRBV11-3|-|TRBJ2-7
TGTGCCAGCAGCTTGATGACAGGGACCTCCTACGAGCAGTACTTC
CASSLMTGTSYEQYF
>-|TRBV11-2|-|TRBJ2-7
TGTGCCAGCAGCTTAGGGGAAGGGGGCTCCTACGAGCAGTACTTC
CASSLGEGGSYEQYF
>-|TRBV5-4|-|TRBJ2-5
TGTGCCAGCAGCCTCGCGGGTCGCTTACAAGAGACCCAGTACTTC
CASSLAGRLQETQYF
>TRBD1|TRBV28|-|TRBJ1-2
TGTGCCAGCAGTGACCGGACAGGGGGATATGGCTACACCTTC
CASSDRTGGYGYTF
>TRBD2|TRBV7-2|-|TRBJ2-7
TGTGCCAGCAGCGTTAGCGGGACCCGCTACGAGCAGTACTTC
CASSVSGTRYEQYF
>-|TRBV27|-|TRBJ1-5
TGTGCCAGCAGTTCACAGGGCCCCGGTCAGCCCCAGCATTTT
CASSSQGPGQPQHF
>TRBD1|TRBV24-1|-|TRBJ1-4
TGTGCCACCAGTGCAGGGGGGAGCCGACCTAATGAAAAACTGTTTTTT
CATSAGGSRPNEKLFF
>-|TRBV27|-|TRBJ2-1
TGTGCCAGCAGTTTGATAGGGGCAATTCACAATGAGCAGTTCTTC
CASSLIGAIHNEQFF
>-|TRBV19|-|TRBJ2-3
TGTGCCAGTAGAGGGGAGGACACAGATACGCAGTATTTT
CASRGEDTDTQYF
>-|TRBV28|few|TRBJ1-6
TGTGCCAGCAAGCCTCCAAATAATAATTCACCCCTCCACTTT
CASKPPNNNSPLHF
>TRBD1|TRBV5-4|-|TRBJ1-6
TGTGCCAGCAGCCTCAGACAGGGCGTGGCGGCGAATTCACCCCTCCACTTT
CASSLRQGVAANSPLHF
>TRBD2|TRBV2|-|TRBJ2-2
TGTGCCAGCAGTGAAGGCCCCAGCGGGAGGGCCGACGGGGAGCTGTTTTTT
CASSEGPSGRADGELFF
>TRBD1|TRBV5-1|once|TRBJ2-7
TGCGCCAGCAGCTTCGAGCCGGGACAGGGGTACGAGCAGTACTTC
CASSFEPGQGYEQYF
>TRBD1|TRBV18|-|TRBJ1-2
TGTGCCAGCTCACCTCTGGGGACAGGGGCTAACTATGGCTACACCTTC
CASSPLGTGANYGYTF
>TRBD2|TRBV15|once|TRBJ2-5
TGTGCCACCAGCACCGGGACTAGCAGGGAGACCCAGTACTTC
CATSTGTSRETQYF
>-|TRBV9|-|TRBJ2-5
TGTGCCAGCAGCAGCGCTCGGCAAGAGACCCAGTACTTC
CASSSARQETQYF
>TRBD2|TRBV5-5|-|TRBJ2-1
TGTGCCAGCAGCCCGGGACTAGCGGGAGCCCCCTACAATGAGCAGTTCTTC
CASSPGLAGAPYNEQFF
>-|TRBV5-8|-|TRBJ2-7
TGTGCCAGCAGCTTGGCTTTTGGTGCGGGATTCAACTACGAGCAGTACTTC
CASSLAFGAGFNYEQYF
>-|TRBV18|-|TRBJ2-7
TGTGCCAGCTCACTCAGGAGGCAGGGACAAGGAGACGAGCAGTACTTC
CASSLRRQGQGDEQYF
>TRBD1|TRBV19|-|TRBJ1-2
TGTGCCAGTAGTATAGATCCGACAGGGTATGGCTACACCTTC
CASSIDPTGYGYTF
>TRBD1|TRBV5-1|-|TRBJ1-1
TGCGCCAGCAGCGTGGGACAGGGCGACACTGAAGCTTTCTTT
CASSVGQGDTEAFF
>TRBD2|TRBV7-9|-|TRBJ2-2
TGTGCCAGCAGCTCCCAACGACTAGCGGGAGGAGTTGACACCGGGGAGCTGTTTTTT
CASSSQRLAGGVDTGELFF
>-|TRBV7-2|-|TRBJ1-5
TGTGCCAGCAGCCTGCAGGGCTTAGGCAATCAGCCCCAGCATTTT
CASSLQGLGNQPQHF
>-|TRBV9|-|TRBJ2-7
TGTGCCAGCAGCGCCTCAGCCGGGACTAGGTTTGCAGGGGGGGAGGAGCAGTACTTC
CASSASAGTRFAGGEEQYF
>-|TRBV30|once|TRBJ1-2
TGTGCCTGGAGTGAAATTGGCAGGGAAATTCGGCGTGGCTACACCTTC
CAWSEIGREIRRGYTF
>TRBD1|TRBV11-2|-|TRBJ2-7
TGTGCCAGCAGCGACATACGTGGGGACAGGGCATCACCCTACGAGCAGTACTTC
CASSDIRGDRASPYEQYF
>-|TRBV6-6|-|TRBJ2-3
TGTGCCAGCAGTTATGGCCGGAGGACAGATACGCAGTATTTT
CASSYGRRTDTQYF
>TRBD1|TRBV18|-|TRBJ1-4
TGTGCCAGCTCATCGGACAGGGGCCGCGAAAAACTGTTTTTT
CASSSDRGREKLFF
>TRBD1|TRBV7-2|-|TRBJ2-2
TGTGCCAGCAGCCTACAGGGGTACACCGGGGAGCTGTTTTTT
CASSLQGYTGELFF
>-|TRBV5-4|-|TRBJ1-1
TGTGCCAGCAGCTCGATGAACAAGAACACTGAAGCTTTCTTT
CASSSMNKNTEAFF
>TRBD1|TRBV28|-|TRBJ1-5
TGTGCCAGCAGTTCTCGCGGGACAGGGTTTGAGCCCCAGCATTTT
CASSSRGTGFEPQHF
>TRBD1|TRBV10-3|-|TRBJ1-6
TGTGCCATCAGCGGACAGGGGGATTCACCCCTCCACTTT
CAISGQGDSPLHF
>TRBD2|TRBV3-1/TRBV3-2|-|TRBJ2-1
TGTGCCAGCAGCCAAAGGGCCTACGCGGGAGGGCTCGATGAGCAGTTCTTC
CASSQRAYAGGLDEQFF
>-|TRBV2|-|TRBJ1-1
TGTGCCAGCACGAGGGAAAACACTGAAGCTTTCTTT
CASTRENTEAFF
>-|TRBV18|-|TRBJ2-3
TGTGCCAGCTCACCCCAAAGGGGAATGACAGATACGCAGTATTTT
CASSPQRGMTDTQYF
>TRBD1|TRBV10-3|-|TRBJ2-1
TGTGCCATCAGTGAGGGATTGGGGACAGGGGGTTACAATGAGCAGTTCTTC
CAISEGLGTGGYNEQFF